The 8 T cell receptor beta chains given below trace back to one sample, sequenced in a study of blood T cell repertoires in COVID-19. Using immunoSEQ multiplex PCR, the repertoire was profiled, and TCRdb retains in-frame clones only, with some absent. The top ten clones hold approximately 2.4% of a sample with about 300,000 clones, around 90% of them seen once. Sequencing input: peripheral blood. Every receptor here comes from a man between 18 and 29 years old with active or convalescent COVID-19.

Note on this clone: Different DNA sequences within this sample yield the same CDR3. The rearrangement links TRBV28 to TRBJ2-1, with D perhaps matching TRBD2 (6 bases). Germline V gives CDR1 MDHEN, CDR2 SYDVKM. V was pared by 1 base and J by 0 bases, with 7 bases between. The CDR3 covers 15 residues. CDR3 region: CASSLYGSSYNEQFF. The CDR3 coding sequence is TGTGCCAGCAGTTTATACGGGAGCTCCTACAATGAGCAGTTCTTC.

V usage is TRBV2 and J usage is TRBJ2-1; 7 nucleotides align to TRBD1. J lost 5 bases, V lost 8 bases, and 3 bases had no gene match. Per the germline V gene, CDR1 is SNHLY and CDR2 is FYNNEI. This CDR3 comprises 12 residues. This chain's CDR3 is CASPDRDNEQFF. The CDR3 DNA reads TGTGCCAGCCCCGACAGGGACAATGAGCAGTTCTTC.

This clone appeared a few times. The chain combines TRBV19 with TRBJ1-2; 7 bases match TRBD1. Unmatched junction bases numbered 11, after V lost 4 bases and J lost 3 bases. CDR1 is LNHDA and CDR2 is SQIVND in the germline V gene (reference sequence). The CDR3 contains 16 residues. The CDR3 DNA follows: TGTGCCAGTAGTAGCCCATGGACAGGATTTCACTATGGCTACACCTTC. Translation: CASSSPWTGFHYGYTF.

V usage is TRBV29-1 and J usage is TRBJ1-2; D gene unclear. Germline-derived CDR1 and CDR2 are SQVTM and ANQGSEA. Trimming pared 0 bases from V and 8 bases from J, leaving 13 bases between. The CDR3 runs 13 residues. CDR3: CSVEEARREGYTF. The CDR3, as DNA: TGCAGCGTTGAAGAGGCGAGGAGGGAGGGCTACACCTTC.

The genes are TRBV25-1 and TRBJ1-4; D perhaps matches TRBD1 (6 bases). Between the trimmed V and J ends, which lost 2 bases and 4 bases, there was a span of 11 bases. The CDR3 consists of 15 residues. Germline V gene lookup returns CDR1 MGHDK and CDR2 SYGVNS. The CDR3 coding sequence is TGTGCCAGCAGTGAAAGCGGGACATTTAATGAAAAACTGTTTTTT. Translated: CASSESGTFNEKLFF.

This chain links TRBV27 with TRBJ2-7, with a tentative D call TRBD2 (6 bases). The CDR3 extends over 14 amino acids. With 0 bases removed from V and 5 bases from J, the gap between germline ends came to 11 bases. Germline-derived CDR1 and CDR2 are MNHEY and SMNVEV (reference sequence). The CDR3 loop reads CASSLSGRGDEQYF. The CDR3 coding sequence is TGTGCCAGCAGTTTATCCGGGAGAGGGGACGAGCAGTACTTC.

The chain employs TRBV28 and TRBJ1-5; D remains unclear. Between the trimmed V and J ends, which lost 3 bases and 5 bases, there was a span of 14 bases. Germline values: CDR1 MDHEN, CDR2 SYDVKM. There are 15 residues in the CDR3. CDR3 protein: CASSFLRFEDQPQHF. CDR3 nucleotides: TGTGCCAGCAGTTTTTTGAGGTTCGAGGATCAGCCCCAGCATTTT.

DNA of the CDR3: TGTGCCAGCAGTCCCGTCCGGGACACCTACAATGAGCAGTTCTTC. This codes for CASSPVRDTYNEQFF. The V and J genes are TRBV28 and TRBJ2-1; the D gene is possibly TRBD1 (6 bases). Germline values: CDR1 MDHEN, CDR2 SYDVKM. V lost 5 bases, J lost 2 bases, and 13 bases lay in between. The CDR3 has 15 residues.